This T cell receptor (beta chain) came from a study of blood T cells in healthy people across ages. Study conclusions and caveats: Age brought a roughly linear fall in TCR beta diversity measured per million T cells.

This clonotype was seen more than once but under ten times. Its target is unknown. The CDR3 length is 15 residues. Germline V gene data show CDR1 as DFQATT and CDR2 as SNEGSKA (reference sequence). Trimming shortened V by 1 base and J by 9 bases, and 21 bases separated the two germline ends. Through a sample-barcoded 5' primer and a J-beta primer mix, a second PCR was run for roughly 7 to 12 cycles. MiXCR, run by TCRdb on the 5' RACE reads, gives a single entry per CDR3 protein. The table has 780,000 or so distinct CDR3 sequences, about 61% seen once. This sequence originates from a man in his forties in good health. The rearrangement links TRBV20-1 to TRBJ2-5; tentatively, D is TRBD1 (6 bases). Input material: blood. CDR3 sequence: CSARAPVEPGAAQYF. In DNA, the CDR3 is TGCAGTGCTAGAGCCCCCGTGGAGCCAGGGGCGGCCCAGTACTTC.